A single sample gave rise to the 9 T cell receptor beta chains below, sequenced in a study of CD8+ T cells in alopecia areata (dated by TCRdb to the late 2010s). Libraries came from the immunoSEQ multiplex PCR assay. RNA was extracted from all samples and reverse transcribed into cDNA as template for TCR sequencing. TCRdb mirrors the immuneACCESS table, restricted to in-frame sequences. Some clones are absent from its copies; in checked studies, under half trace to an unresolved V gene, and the reason for the others is unknown. This sample comprises 70,000 or so clones, around 30% of them detected only once. About 15% of the sample belongs to the ten largest clones. The time point label for this specimen denotes: less than five weeks on oral tofacitinib. Per the publication, the treatment or condition label means: oral pan-JAK inhibitor, 5-10 mg twice daily. The sample consisted of CD8+ T cells sorted from blood, taken at week 4, from a patient treated with tofacitinib. The receptors shown here come from a human donor with alopecia areata.

V gene TRBV19 combines with J gene TRBJ2-1, with D possibly being TRBD2 (6 bases). Trimming removed 3 bases at V and 7 bases at J, with 19 bases between. The CDR3 runs to 16 residues. Germline V gives CDR1 LNHDA, CDR2 SQIVND (reference sequence). CDR3 in DNA: TGTGCCAGTAGTATTTTCGGGGAGGCCCCAGTTAATGAGCAGTTCTTC. Translated, it gives CASSIFGEAPVNEQFF.

The chain couples TRBV30 to TRBJ1-2, with a possible D match to TRBD1 (5 bases). The CDR3 has 12 amino acids. Germline loops: CDR1 GTSNPN, CDR2 SVGIG (reference sequence). V was cut by 4 bases and J by 6 bases, with 12 bases left in between. DNA for the CDR3: TGTGCCTGGACAGGGACCGGAGATGGCTACACCTTC. Translated, it gives CAWTGTGDGYTF.

CDR3 amino acids: CSVEDRGSHNEQFF. The CDR3 DNA sequence: TGCAGCGTTGAAGATCGGGGCAGCCACAATGAGCAGTTCTTC. The chain carries TRBV29-1 and TRBJ2-1; either TRBD1 or TRBD2 may supply D (5 bases each). Germline CDR1 reads SQVTM; CDR2 reads ANQGSEA. The CDR3 totals 14 residues. Trimming shortened V by 0 bases and J by 5 bases, and 11 bases separated the two germline ends.

The chain has TRBV6-6 and TRBJ2-1; D is unclear. Trimming removed 7 bases at V and 5 bases at J, with 6 bases between. This CDR3 has 11 amino acids. From germline, CDR1 is MNHNY and CDR2 SVGAGI (reference sequence). The CDR3 region has the DNA TGTGCCAGCATCCTGAACAATGAGCAGTTCTTC. Translating gives CASILNNEQFF.

This clone was picked up a small number of times. The chain couples TRBV27 to TRBJ2-6; perhaps TRBD1 as D (6 bases). The CDR3 has 17 residues. Between the trimmed V and J ends, which lost 5 bases and 1 base, there was a span of 15 bases. Germline V gene sequence: CDR1 MNHEY, CDR2 SMNVEV (reference sequence). CDR3 DNA sequence: TGTGCCAGCAGTCCCGGGACATTAATTTCTGGGGCCAACGTCCTGACTTTC. Translated: CASSPGTLISGANVLTF. The full variable domain, in which reference TRBV27 and TRBJ2-6 provide the parts outside the CDR3, is EAQVTQNPRYLITVTGKKLTVTCSQNMNHEYMSWYRQDPGLGLRQIYYSMNVEVTDKGDVPEGYKVSRKEKRNFPLILESPSPNQTSLYFCASSPGTLISGANVLTFGAGSRLTVL.

The rearrangement links TRBV20-1 to TRBJ2-7; maybe TRBD2 (5 bases). Germline V gives CDR1 DFQATT, CDR2 SNEGSKA (reference sequence). Trimming removed 7 bases from V and 3 bases from J, with 10 bases in between. This CDR3 is 11 amino acids long. The CDR3 is CSVGSVYEQYF. As DNA, the CDR3 is TGCAGTGTTGGGAGCGTCTACGAGCAGTACTTC.

The chain employs TRBV29-1 and TRBJ2-2; 7 bases match TRBD2. This CDR3 spans 15 amino acids. V lost 4 bases to trimming and J lost 4 bases; unmatched junction nucleotides: 9. CDR1 is SQVTM, CDR2 ANQGSEA, per germline. The chain's CDR3 is CSVVLRAGTTGELFF. CDR3 bases: TGCAGCGTTGTGCTTAGAGCGGGAACCACCGGGGAGCTGTTTTTT.

This clone was recorded a few times. The chain uses TRBV29-1 and TRBJ1-2, with TRBD1 as a possible D gene (6 bases). The V end lost 5 bases, the J end lost 8 bases, and 15 bases lay between the germline ends. The CDR3 consists of 12 residues. The germline gives CDR1 SQVTM, CDR2 ANQGSEA. The CDR3 nucleotides read TGCAGCGTTAACAGTCCCCAGGGGGGCTACACCTTC. It specifies CSVNSPQGGYTF.

This clone was observed a handful of times. This sequence joins TRBV6-6 and TRBJ2-3; perhaps D is TRBD1 or TRBD2 (5 bases each). V shed 6 bases and J shed 8 bases, with 21 bases lying between them. Germline lookup yields CDR1 MNHNY and CDR2 SVGAGI (reference sequence). This CDR3 spans 15 amino acids. CDR3 amino acids: CASRTPGTPEGTQYF. The CDR3 bases are TGTGCCAGCAGAACCCCCGGGACCCCAGAGGGTACGCAGTATTTT.